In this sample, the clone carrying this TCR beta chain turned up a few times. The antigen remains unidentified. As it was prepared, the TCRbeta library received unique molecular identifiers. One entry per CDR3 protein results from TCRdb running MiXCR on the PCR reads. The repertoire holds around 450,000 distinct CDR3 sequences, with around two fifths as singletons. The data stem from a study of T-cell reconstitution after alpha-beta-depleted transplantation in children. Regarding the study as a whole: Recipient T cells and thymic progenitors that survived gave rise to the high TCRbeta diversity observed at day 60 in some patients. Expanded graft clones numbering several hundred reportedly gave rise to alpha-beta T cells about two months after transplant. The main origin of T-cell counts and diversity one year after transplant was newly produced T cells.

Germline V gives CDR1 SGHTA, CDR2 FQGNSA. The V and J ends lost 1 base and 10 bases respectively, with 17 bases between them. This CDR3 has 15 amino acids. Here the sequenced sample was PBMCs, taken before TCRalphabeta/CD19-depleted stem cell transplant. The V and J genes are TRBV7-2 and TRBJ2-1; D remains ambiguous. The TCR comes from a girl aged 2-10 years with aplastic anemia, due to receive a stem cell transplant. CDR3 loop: CASSLDPASLGEQFF. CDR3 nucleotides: TGTGCCAGCAGCTTAGACCCTGCCAGTTTGGGCGAGCAGTTCTTC.